The clone carrying this T cell receptor (beta chain) was detected only once. Its antigen is still unknown. A much bigger clone sits one base away, suggesting this may be a read error. These data are taken from a study of Graves' ophthalmopathy and Graves' hyperthyroidism. Study-wide background: Stable hyperthyroidism was defined by absence of ophthalmopathy within 18 months of follow-up. Study observations and caveats: Detection in blood was also observed for most expanded thyroid clonotypes above 0.001 frequency. Discrimination between ophthalmopathy and stable hyperthyroidism by a 13-signature model showed about 86% sensitivity and about 84% specificity.

Germline values: CDR1 SGHTA, CDR2 FQGNSA. V was trimmed by 6 bases and J by 7 bases, leaving 15 bases between them. This CDR3 is 13 amino acids long. Among the exclusions were patients with other autoimmune diseases, uncontrolled infections, pregnancy or lactation. RNA transcripts yielded amplified TCR beta CDR3 regions. Investigators did first-round RT-PCR with HTBI primers, then second-round multiplex PCR. TCRdb itself ran the multiplex PCR reads through MiXCR, one entry per CDR3 protein. The data contain around 1,000,000 distinct CDR3 sequences, roughly two fifths of them seen just once; the ten biggest clones take up more than 9.5%.

The V and J genes are TRBV7-2 and TRBJ2-5; perhaps D is TRBD1 or TRBD2 (5 bases each). This receptor was obtained from an adult man with Graves' hyperthyroidism. Sequences were obtained from peripheral blood or thyroid tissue (not recorded which). The CDR3 reads CASSWGIWGTQYF. In nucleotides, the CDR3 is TGTGCCAGCAGTTGGGGGATTTGGGGGACCCAGTACTTC.